One sample yielded the 20 T cell receptor beta chains listed below, sequenced in a study of cytomegalovirus exposure and HLA in healthy donors. The repertoire was sequenced with immunoSEQ multiplex PCR; TCRdb's copy has only in-frame clones and lacks some. The profile shows over 200,000 clones, around nine tenths of them singletons. Specimen: PBMCs. The receptors stem from a woman younger than 35 in good health and CMV-seronegative.

V gene TRBV27 combines with J gene TRBJ2-7; 11 bases are a match to TRBD2. From germline, CDR1 is MNHEY and CDR2 SMNVEV (reference sequence). This CDR3 spans 14 amino acids. The V segment lost 8 bases and the J segment 1 base; nucleotides outside the gene matches: 4. The CDR3 DNA is TGTGCCAGCCGACTAGCGGGACCTTCCTACGAGCAGTACTTC. Its protein is CASRLAGPSYEQYF.

Concerning this clone itself: The junction departs from the called germline gene at one end, perhaps through a read error. The rearrangement joins TRBV19 to TRBJ1-1, with unresolved D. Germline CDR1 is LNHDA and CDR2 is SQIVND (reference sequence). This CDR3 region has 11 residues. The CDR3 nucleotides read TGTGCCAGTAGTACGAACAGTGAAGCTTTCTTT. It encodes CASSTNSEAFF.

This clone was detected only a few times. V and J are TRBV19 and TRBJ1-1; TRBD1 matches at 7 bases. Trimming cost V 5 bases and J 1 base; bases outside gene matches: 7. The V gene's germline CDR1 is LNHDA and CDR2 SQIVND (reference sequence). The length of the CDR3 is 15 residues. For the CDR3, the DNA is TGTGCCAGTAGTCCTCGGACAGGACAGAACACTGAAGCTTTCTTT. This encodes CASSPRTGQNTEAFF. Based on the CDR3 plus reference TRBV19 and TRBJ1-1, the full variable domain is DGGITQSPKYLFRKEGQNVTLSCEQNLNHDAMYWYRQDPGQGLRLIYYSQIVNDFQKGDIAEGYSVSREKKESFPLTVTSAQKNPTAFYLCASSPRTGQNTEAFFGQGTRLTVV.

The chain links TRBV9 to TRBJ2-7; 8 nucleotides match TRBD2. This CDR3 contains 15 residues. V dropped 2 bases and J dropped 3; count of bases not matched to a gene: 7. CDR1 and CDR2 (germline): SGDLS, YYNGEE. In DNA form, the CDR3 reads TGTGCCAGCAGCGTTACAGCGGGAGCCAACTACGAGCAGTACTTC. This codes for CASSVTAGANYEQYF. Looking up the rest from reference TRBV9 and TRBJ2-7 gives the full variable domain: DSGVTQTPKHLITATGQRVTLRCSPRSGDLSVYWYQQSLDQGLQFLIQYYNGEERAKGNILERFSAQQFPDLHSELNLSSLELGDSALYFCASSVTAGANYEQYFGPGTRLTVT.

The V gene is TRBV4-1, the J gene TRBJ2-3; 14 bases are shared with TRBD2. After removal of 1 base from V and 0 bases from J, the junction contained 6 bases not matched to a gene. CDR1 is MGHRA and CDR2 is YSYEKL in the germline V gene. This CDR3 comprises 19 residues. CDR3 sequence reads: CASSQGPGLAGASTDTQYF. CDR3 DNA: TGCGCCAGCAGCCAAGGTCCGGGACTAGCGGGAGCAAGCACAGATACGCAGTATTTT.

The chain carries TRBV19 and TRBJ2-3, with TRBD2 matching 10 bases. The CDR3 runs 17 residues. V was pared by 6 bases and J by 3 bases, with 12 bases of the junction left unmatched. From germline, CDR1 is LNHDA and CDR2 SQIVND (reference sequence). CDR3 bases: TGTGCCAGTAGCCTACCCCGTCCTAGCGGGAGTACAGATACGCAGTATTTT. Translation: CASSLPRPSGSTDTQYF.

This rearrangement joins TRBV6-1 to TRBJ2-7, with TRBD2 as a possible D gene (5 bases). Germline-derived CDR1 and CDR2 are MNHNS and SASEGT. This CDR3 comprises 13 residues. Trimming removed 8 bases from V and 0 bases from J, with 11 bases in between. DNA for the CDR3: TGTGCCAGCGGGGAGACCAGCTCCTACGAGCAGTACTTC. Translated: CASGETSSYEQYF.

The chain employs TRBV27 and TRBJ2-7; the D is unclear. Germline-derived CDR1 and CDR2 are MNHEY and SMNVEV (reference sequence). There are 20 residues in the CDR3. V was pared by 4 bases and J by 3 bases, with 31 bases between. CDR3 nucleotide sequence: TGTGCCAGCAGTTACCCAGCGACCCAAACCTACCGTCAGTCGGTCTACGAGCAGTACTTC. It encodes CASSYPATQTYRQSVYEQYF.

V and J are TRBV7-9 and TRBJ1-1; no clear D gene. Per the germline V gene, CDR1 is SEHNR and CDR2 is FQNEAQ (reference sequence). V gave up 1 base and J gave up 1 base, with 10 bases separating them. The CDR3 spans 15 residues. In DNA, the CDR3 is TGTGCCAGCAGCTTAGTAGACACCTCGAACACTGAAGCTTTCTTT. Residues: CASSLVDTSNTEAFF.

This rearrangement joins TRBV5-5 to TRBJ2-7; TRBD2 might be the D (5 bases). The CDR3 is 15 amino acids. V was trimmed by 4 bases and J by 3 bases, leaving 17 bases between them. Looked up from germline, CDR1 is SGHKS and CDR2 is YYEKEE (reference sequence). The CDR3 sequence is CASSPQRVVIYEQYF. The CDR3 bases are TGTGCCAGCAGCCCGCAGAGGGTGGTTATCTACGAGCAGTACTTC.

V gene TRBV5-1 combines with J gene TRBJ2-7, with D perhaps matching TRBD1 (5 bases). Trimming removed 0 bases from V and 4 bases from J, with 11 bases in between. This CDR3 is 14 amino acids long. Looked up from germline, CDR1 is SGHRS and CDR2 is YFSETQ. CDR3 coding DNA: TGCGCCAGCAGCTTGGCAGGGCATGATTACGAGCAGTACTTC. It codes for CASSLAGHDYEQYF.

The chain links TRBV6-5 to TRBJ2-2; D unresolved. Germline V gives CDR1 MNHEY, CDR2 SVGAGI. Trimming shortened V by 6 bases and J by 7 bases, and 6 bases separated the two germline ends. The CDR3 totals 11 residues. Here the CDR3 reads CASSKFGELFF. CDR3 DNA: TGTGCCAGCAGCAAATTCGGGGAGCTGTTTTTT.

The rearrangement uses TRBV11-1 and TRBJ2-7, with D tentatively TRBD2 (5 bases). This CDR3 region has 15 residues. Germline CDR1 and CDR2: SGHAT and FQDESV (reference sequence). V was pared by 0 bases and J by 3 bases, with 12 bases between. As DNA, the CDR3 is TGTGCCAGCAGCTTAGCCAGCGGAGGTAACTACGAGCAGTACTTC. Residues: CASSLASGGNYEQYF.

V gene TRBV7-9 combines with J gene TRBJ1-2, with D maybe TRBD1 (6 bases). Trimming pared 1 base from V and 6 bases from J, leaving 15 bases between. The CDR3 covers 15 residues. Germline V gene sequence: CDR1 SEHNR, CDR2 FQNEAQ (reference sequence). The CDR3 reads CASSLVGGAPHGYTF. The CDR3 DNA reads TGTGCCAGCAGCTTAGTGGGGGGGGCGCCGCATGGCTACACCTTC.

This chain uses TRBV19 with TRBJ2-1; TRBD2 matches at 14 bases. Germline V gene lookup returns CDR1 LNHDA and CDR2 SQIVND (reference sequence). CDR3 length: 19 residues. V was pared by 1 base and J by 2 bases, with 7 bases of the junction left unmatched. The CDR3 reads CASSIARLAGGPPYNEQFF. The CDR3 DNA follows: TGTGCCAGTAGTATAGCGAGACTAGCGGGAGGGCCCCCCTACAATGAGCAGTTCTTC. The full variable domain, its missing parts supplied by reference TRBV19 and TRBJ2-1, is DGGITQSPKYLFRKEGQNVTLSCEQNLNHDAMYWYRQDPGQGLRLIYYSQIVNDFQKGDIAEGYSVSREKKESFPLTVTSAQKNPTAFYLCASSIARLAGGPPYNEQFFGPGTRLTVL.

The genes are TRBV15 and TRBJ1-2; 7 bases are shared with TRBD1. The germline V gene encodes CDR1 LNHNV and CDR2 YYDKDF (reference sequence). This CDR3 is built from 15 residues. With 0 bases clipped from V and 8 bases from J, the junction kept 9 bases outside the gene matches. The CDR3 region is CATSRDPDRVEGYTF. DNA of the CDR3: TGTGCCACCAGCAGAGATCCAGACAGGGTGGAGGGCTACACCTTC.

The J gene is TRBJ1-1, the V gene TRBV28, with TRBD1 as a possible D gene (6 bases). Deletions cut 2 bases from V and 8 bases from J, with 9 bases between. The germline gives CDR1 MDHEN, CDR2 SYDVKM. The CDR3 is 12 residues long. The CDR3 DNA reads TGTGCCAGCAGTTTAAAGGGGGGGGAAGCTTTCTTT. Encoded protein: CASSLKGGEAFF.

Only one count was recorded for this clone. The chain couples TRBV27 to TRBJ2-5; a possible D gene is TRBD1 (6 bases). The J call may be faulty, since TRBJ2-7 better matches the DNA end. Germline V gives CDR1 MNHEY, CDR2 SMNVEV (reference sequence). The CDR3 runs 15 residues. The CDR3 reads CASSLMGHESYEQYF. The CDR3 DNA reads as TGTGCCAGCAGTTTAATGGGACACGAATCCTACGAGCAGTACTTC.

Only a few counts were recorded for this clone. The chain couples TRBV27 to TRBJ2-7; TRBD1 aligns across 7 bases. V was pared by 2 bases and J by 4 bases, with 5 bases of the junction left unmatched. This CDR3 region has 14 residues. Germline V lookup: CDR1 MNHEY, CDR2 SMNVEV (reference sequence). CDR3 nucleotides: TGTGCCAGCAGTTTAGAGGGGGCTCGGTACGAGCAGTACTTC. This gives the protein CASSLEGARYEQYF.

The V gene is TRBV5-4, the J gene TRBJ2-3, with TRBD2 matching over 8 bases. Germline loops: CDR1 SGHNT, CDR2 YYREEE (reference sequence). The CDR3 runs to 15 residues. The J segment lost 4 bases and the V segment lost 4 bases, leaving 8 bases of the junction unmatched. CDR3 bases: TGTGCCAGCAGCCAAGGGGGGCGGGAGGCAGATACGCAGTATTTT. It encodes CASSQGGREADTQYF.